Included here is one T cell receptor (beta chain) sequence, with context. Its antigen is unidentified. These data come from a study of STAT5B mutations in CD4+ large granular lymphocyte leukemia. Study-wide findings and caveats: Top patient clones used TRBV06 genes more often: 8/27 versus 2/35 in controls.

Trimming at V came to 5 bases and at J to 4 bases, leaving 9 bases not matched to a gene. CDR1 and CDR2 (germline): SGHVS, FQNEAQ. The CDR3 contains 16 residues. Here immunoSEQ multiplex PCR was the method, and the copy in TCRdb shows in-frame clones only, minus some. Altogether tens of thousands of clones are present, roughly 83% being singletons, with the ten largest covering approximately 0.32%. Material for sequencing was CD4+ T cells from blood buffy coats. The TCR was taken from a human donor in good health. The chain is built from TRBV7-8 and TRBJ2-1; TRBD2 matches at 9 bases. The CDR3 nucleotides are TGTGCCAGCAGCCCCCGGGGGGCGGGAGGGTACAATGAGCAGTTCTTC. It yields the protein CASSPRGAGGYNEQFF.